Listed here are 10 T cell receptor beta chains from one sample, sequenced in a study of shared T cell receptors in the human thymus. Sequencing used immunoSEQ multiplex PCR; TCRdb keeps in-frame clones, though not all of them. The sample consists of hundreds of thousands of clones, roughly 88% of them appearing once. The sample also formed part of further work on human thymus T cells.

The sample consisted of thymocytes. The receptors stem from a boy under three years old with a congenital heart defect.

The chain joins TRBV28 to TRBJ2-5; 7 bases are shared with TRBD2. CDR3 length equals 14 residues. Germline V lookup: CDR1 MDHEN, CDR2 SYDVKM. Trimming removed 5 bases from V and 1 base from J; junction bases left unmatched: 4. The DNA for the CDR3 is TGTGCCAGCAGTCCTACTAGCGCCCAAGAGACCCAGTACTTC. Protein product: CASSPTSAQETQYF.

V usage is TRBV2 and J usage is TRBJ1-2; D gene ambiguous. Per the germline V gene, CDR1 is SNHLY and CDR2 is FYNNEI. Trimming removed 0 bases from V and 0 bases from J, with 5 bases in between. The CDR3 loop spans 14 amino acids. DNA of the CDR3: TGTGCCAGCAGTGAAGCACAGTCTAACTATGGCTACACCTTC. Its translation: CASSEAQSNYGYTF.

The chain is built from TRBV28 and TRBJ1-2; TRBD1 is a possible D gene (6 bases). V gave up 6 bases and J gave up 7 bases, with 18 bases separating them. Germline V gene lookup returns CDR1 MDHEN and CDR2 SYDVKM. The length of the CDR3 is 14 residues. The CDR3 nucleotides are TGTGCCAGCAGCCAACAGGGATCAAGATGTGGCTACACCTTC. Its protein is CASSQQGSRCGYTF.

This chain joins TRBV9 and TRBJ2-7, with 8 bases matching TRBD2. The CDR3 spans 15 residues. The J segment lost 3 bases and the V segment lost 0 bases, leaving 5 bases of the junction unmatched. Germline CDR1 and CDR2: SGDLS and YYNGEE. In DNA, the CDR3 is TGTGCCAGCAGCGTAGTGCCAGCGGGAGTCTACGAGCAGTACTTC. This codes for CASSVVPAGVYEQYF.

The chain recombines TRBV5-8 with TRBJ2-4; tentatively, D is TRBD1 (6 bases). Trimming took 4 bases from V and 6 from J, leaving 20 bases between them. The CDR3 consists of 16 residues. The V gene's germline CDR1 is SGHTS and CDR2 YDEGEE. CDR3 loop: CASSVYQGPRRNIQYF. CDR3 DNA: TGTGCCAGCAGCGTATACCAGGGGCCGCGCCGAAACATTCAGTACTTC.

This rearrangement joins TRBV11-3 to TRBJ2-1; no definite D call. The CDR3 runs 14 residues. V lost 1 base and J 0 bases, leaving 4 bases between the germline ends. CDR1 is SGHNT, CDR2 YENEEA, per germline. The CDR3 DNA follows: TGTGCCAGCAGCTTAGGGAGCTCCTACAATGAGCAGTTCTTC. Protein: CASSLGSSYNEQFF.

V usage is TRBV15 and J usage is TRBJ2-1; 9 bases line up with TRBD2. Germline values: CDR1 LNHNV, CDR2 YYDKDF (reference sequence). The ends lost 5 bases at V and 9 bases at J; junction bases unmatched: 26. The CDR3 covers 20 residues. In DNA, the CDR3 is TGTGCCACCAGCGTCCCCTCCCTTGCGGGAGGGCCCGTCTTTCGTAGTGAGCAGTTCTTC. This codes for CATSVPSLAGGPVFRSEQFF.

The gene calls are TRBV25-1 and TRBJ2-2, with 9 bases identical to TRBD1. The CDR3 sequence is 17 residues long. Trimming removed 4 bases from V and 1 base from J; junction bases left unmatched: 7. Germline V gene sequence: CDR1 MGHDK, CDR2 SYGVNS. For the CDR3, the DNA is TGTGCCAGCAGTGGGGGACAGGGTAAAAAGAACACCGGGGAGCTGTTTTTT. Translated: CASSGGQGKKNTGELFF.

In DNA, the CDR3 is TGTGCCAGCAGCCCACAGGAACTAGCGGGAGGGCGGGGTCCAGATACGCAGTATTTT. Protein sequence: CASSPQELAGGRGPDTQYF. This rearrangement joins TRBV7-2 to TRBJ2-3; 13 bases fit TRBD2. Germline V CDR1 and CDR2: SGHTA, FQGNSA. The CDR3 is made up of 19 amino acids. The V segment lost 5 bases and the J segment 4 bases; nucleotides outside the gene matches: 15. The entire variable domain, with the rest obtained from reference TRBV7-2 and TRBJ2-3, is as follows: GAGVSQSPSNKVTEKGKDVELRCDPISGHTALYWYRQSLGQGLEFLIYFQGNSAPDKSGLPSDRFSAERTGGSVSTLTIQRTQQEDSAVYLCASSPQELAGGRGPDTQYFGPGTRLTVL.

The gene calls are TRBV7-8 and TRBJ2-5, with 8 nucleotides matching TRBD1. Germline V gene lookup returns CDR1 SGHVS and CDR2 FQNEAQ. The V segment lost 5 bases and the J segment 5 bases; nucleotides outside the gene matches: 10. The CDR3 has 15 residues. CDR3: CASSQDRARGETQYF. The CDR3, as DNA: TGTGCCAGCAGCCAGGACAGGGCTCGGGGGGAGACCCAGTACTTC.